Sequencing of this TCR beta chain was carried out in a study of response to subunit inactivated influenza vaccine. MiXCR, applied by TCRdb to the RT-PCR reads, yields one record per CDR3 protein. The top ten clones hold roughly a tenth of a sample with around 520,000 distinct CDR3 sequences, about 10% of them seen once. This clonotype was observed at least ten times. What it recognizes is unknown. General study results and limits: The authors suggested that few new T cells are recruited per seasonal influenza vaccination.

CDR1 is KGHDR, CDR2 SFDVKD, per germline. V lost 2 bases and J lost 10, with 14 bases in between. The CDR3 runs to 14 residues. This clonotype was obtained from a man in his fifties who received an inactivated influenza vaccine. The gene calls are TRBV24-1 and TRBJ2-1; no clear D. The sample here was PBMCs from blood, taken on the day of vaccination. The CDR3 sequence is CATSDSMMMGEQFF. The CDR3 region has the DNA TGTGCCACCAGTGATTCTATGATGATGGGCGAGCAGTTCTTC.